The clone carrying this T cell receptor (beta chain) has more than one count but fewer than ten. The length of the CDR3 is 15 residues. V trimming: 2 bases; J trimming: 2 bases; junction bases outside the gene matches: 1. From germline, CDR1 is SGDLS and CDR2 YYNGEE. The entry originates in a study of cytomegalovirus exposure and HLA in healthy donors. The PCR made use of 60 Vbeta and 13 Jbeta primers. TCRdb's copy holds only in-frame clones and misses some; the assay was immunoSEQ multiplex PCR. The table lists some 120,000 clones, 17% of them singletons. Sequenced sample: PBMCs. The receptor was isolated from a female donor in good health and CMV-seropositive. The chain recombines TRBV9 with TRBJ2-5; 12 bases map to TRBD2. The CDR3, as DNA: TGTGCCAGCAGCGTGACTAGCGGGAGTCAAGAGACCCAGTACTTC. This translates into CASSVTSGSQETQYF.